This T cell receptor (beta chain) derives from a study of blood T cell repertoires in COVID-19. Study-wide background: T cells, B-cell-depleted T cells, or PBMCs supplied cDNA or gDNA.

In the source study's methods: Cell counts per sample came from amplifying reference gene primers. Using immunoSEQ multiplex PCR, the repertoire was profiled, and TCRdb retains in-frame clones only, with some absent. V, J and clone size are taken as reported in that table, and D and trimming were inferred from the DNA itself. The sample records roughly 75,000 clones, over 75% being singletons. This clone was observed once. The clonotype was recovered from a human donor in a cohort sampled during active COVID-19. Sequencing was carried out using peripheral blood.

The CDR3 DNA reads TGTGCCAGCAGCTTGGAACTAGCGGATTCCTACAATGAGCAGTTCTTC. Translated: CASSLELADSYNEQFF. The chain joins TRBV5-4 to TRBJ2-1; TRBD2 matches 8 bases. Germline V gene lookup returns CDR1 SGHNT and CDR2 YYREEE (reference sequence). Trimming removed 0 bases from V and 1 base from J; junction bases left unmatched: 3. The CDR3 is 16 amino acids.